The 25 T cell receptor beta chains below come from one sample, sequenced in a study of cytotoxic CD8 clonotypes in ibrutinib-treated CLL. The repertoire was sequenced with immunoSEQ multiplex PCR; TCRdb's copy has only in-frame clones and lacks some. The sample contains around 250,000 clones, roughly 70% of which appear only once. This sample comprised PBMCs, obtained after 24 months of ibrutinib treatment. The receptors stem from a human donor with chronic lymphocytic leukemia.

The CDR3, as DNA: TGTGCCAGTACCCGAGACAGGGGAAAGAATCAGCCCCAGCATTTT. Its translation is CASTRDRGKNQPQHF. This rearrangement joins TRBV19 to TRBJ1-5, with TRBD1 identical over 8 bases. This CDR3 is built from 15 residues. Germline V lookup: CDR1 LNHDA, CDR2 SQIVND (reference sequence). J gave up 4 bases and V 7 bases, and 9 bases lay outside the gene matches.

The CDR3: CSAQGDTDTQYF. DNA of the CDR3: TGCAGCGCCCAGGGGGACACAGATACGCAGTATTTT. The rearrangement joins TRBV29-1 to TRBJ2-3, with 7 bases fitting TRBD1. The germline CDR1 and CDR2 sequences are SQVTM and ANQGSEA. The V and J ends lost 7 bases and 2 bases, in that order; junction bases with no gene match: 3. CDR3 size: 12 residues.

The genes are TRBV28 and TRBJ2-6; the D is unclear. The CDR3 contains 15 residues. In germline, CDR1 is MDHEN, CDR2 SYDVKM. The ends were cut back, 4 bases at V and 2 bases at J, with 9 bases in the middle. CDR3 amino acids: CASSSLAAGANVLTF. CDR3 in DNA: TGTGCCAGCAGTTCCCTGGCGGCTGGGGCCAACGTCCTGACTTTC.

V is TRBV28 and J is TRBJ2-5; D ambiguous. This CDR3 has 13 amino acids. Germline values: CDR1 MDHEN, CDR2 SYDVKM. V lost 5 bases and J 1 base, leaving 8 bases between the germline ends. CDR3 region: CASSESSQETQYF. CDR3 coding DNA: TGTGCCAGCAGTGAGTCCTCCCAAGAGACCCAGTACTTC.

About this clone itself: The junction departs from the called germline gene at one end, perhaps through a read error. V is TRBV7-7 and J is TRBJ2-5, with 8 bases fitting TRBD1. This CDR3 is 15 amino acids long. From germline, CDR1 is SSHAT and CDR2 FNYEAQ (reference sequence). CDR3 protein: CASSLGQGAWETQYF. The CDR3 DNA sequence: TGTGCTAGCAGCTTAGGGCAGGGGGCGTGGGAGACCCAGTACTTC.

This clone was counted between two and nine times. This chain connects TRBV28 to TRBJ2-1; D gene unclear. Germline CDR1 reads MDHEN; CDR2 reads SYDVKM. Trimming pared 3 bases from V and 7 bases from J, leaving 13 bases between. The CDR3 consists of 14 residues. This CDR3 reads CASSFGLVVNEQFF. The CDR3 DNA reads as TGTGCCAGCAGTTTCGGGCTAGTGGTGAATGAGCAGTTCTTC.

The J gene is TRBJ1-5, the V gene TRBV5-8; D remains ambiguous. CDR3 size: 15 residues. V was pared by 1 base and J by 0 bases, with 8 bases between. The germline gives CDR1 SGHTS, CDR2 YDEGEE. CDR3 protein: CASSLLMVSNQPQHF. CDR3 nucleotide sequence: TGTGCCAGCAGCTTGTTGATGGTTAGCAATCAGCCCCAGCATTTT.

This clone was seen a few times. V usage is TRBV30 and J usage is TRBJ1-1; tentative D call: TRBD1 (6 bases). The CDR3 is 12 residues long. V lost 1 base and J 4 bases, leaving 7 bases between the germline ends. CDR1 and CDR2 from the germline V gene are GTSNPN and SVGIG (reference sequence). DNA of the CDR3: TGTGCCTGGAGTGGGACAGTCACTGAAGCTTTCTTT. Its protein is CAWSGTVTEAFF.

This clone was seen a handful of times. This CDR3 reads CASSEDQETQYF. The CDR3 DNA sequence: TGTGCCAGCAGTGAGGACCAAGAGACCCAGTACTTC. This chain joins TRBV2 and TRBJ2-5; no firm D call. The V and J ends lost 3 bases and 0 bases respectively, with 2 bases between them. The CDR3 consists of 12 residues. Germline loops: CDR1 SNHLY, CDR2 FYNNEI.

The chain combines TRBV18 with TRBJ2-1, with unresolved D. This CDR3 comprises 15 residues. V was cut by 3 bases and J by 5 bases, with 14 bases left in between. The V gene's germline CDR1 is KGHSH and CDR2 LQKENI. For the CDR3, the DNA is TGTGCCAGCTCACCTAAAGCTGCCCCTAACAATGAGCAGTTCTTC. Translated, it gives CASSPKAAPNNEQFF. The full variable domain, rest sourced from reference TRBV18 and TRBJ2-1, is NAGVMQNPRHLVRRRGQEARLRCSPMKGHSHVYWYRQLPEEGLKFMVYLQKENIIDESGMPKERFSAEFPKEGPSILRIQQVVRGDSAAYFCASSPKAAPNNEQFFGPGTRLTVL.

The V and J genes are TRBV27 and TRBJ1-5, with 7 bases that match TRBD1. CDR1 is MNHEY, CDR2 SMNVEV, per germline (reference sequence). The CDR3 is made up of 15 amino acids. The trim removed 0 bases at V and 4 bases at J, leaving 3 bases unmatched. The chain's CDR3 is CASSLSLQGNQPQHF. For the CDR3, the DNA is TGTGCCAGCAGTTTATCGTTACAGGGGAATCAGCCCCAGCATTTT.

The chain joins TRBV25-1 to TRBJ2-3; no definite D call. The CDR3 runs to 14 residues. The germline gives CDR1 MGHDK, CDR2 SYGVNS. The germline V and J ends were trimmed by 2 bases and 7 bases, with 13 bases remaining between them. This CDR3 is CASSEPVTAYTQYF. The CDR3, as DNA: TGTGCCAGCAGTGAACCAGTGACGGCATATACGCAGTATTTT.

V gene TRBV5-1 combines with J gene TRBJ1-2; D is undetermined. The CDR3 runs 13 residues. V gave up 2 bases and J gave up 0 bases, with 5 bases separating them. Per the germline V gene, CDR1 is SGHRS and CDR2 is YFSETQ. As DNA, the CDR3 is TGCGCCAGCAGCTTCGCAGCTAACTATGGCTACACCTTC. It yields the protein CASSFAANYGYTF.

The chain has TRBV15 and TRBJ2-5; TRBD1 might be the D (6 bases). The V end lost 0 bases, the J end lost 5 bases, and 16 bases lay between the germline ends. This CDR3 comprises 16 residues. In germline, CDR1 is LNHNV, CDR2 YYDKDF (reference sequence). CDR3 protein: CATSRDLGQGRETQYF. CDR3 in DNA: TGTGCCACCAGCAGAGATCTGGGGCAGGGGCGGGAGACCCAGTACTTC.

The sample holds a few counts of this clone. The chain joins TRBV5-4 to TRBJ2-1; TRBD2 matches 14 bases. The CDR3 covers 17 residues. The junction had 12 bases not matched to a gene; V was cut back by 3 bases and J by 10 bases. Germline-derived CDR1 and CDR2 are SGHNT and YYREEE (reference sequence). The CDR3 sequence is CASSSTSGLAGVREQFF. CDR3 coding DNA: TGTGCCAGCAGCTCAACCTCGGGACTAGCGGGAGTTCGGGAGCAGTTCTTC.

The chain joins TRBV20-1 to TRBJ2-7; D gene unclear. In germline, CDR1 is DFQATT, CDR2 SNEGSKA (reference sequence). This CDR3 spans 11 amino acids. V was pared by 6 bases and J by 3 bases, with 9 bases between. CDR3 coding DNA: TGCAGTGCGGCTCCCGGCTACGAGCAGTACTTC. It translates to CSAAPGYEQYF.

This clone was picked up a small number of times. The rearrangement links TRBV2 to TRBJ2-7, with D uncertain. The CDR3 is 10 residues long. CDR1 and CDR2 from the germline V gene are SNHLY and FYNNEI. Trimming removed 8 bases at V and 3 bases at J, with 5 bases between. CDR3 coding DNA: TGTGCCAGCGCTATCTACGAGCAGTACTTC. It yields the protein CASAIYEQYF.

The chain couples TRBV30 to TRBJ2-3, with 9 bases aligning to TRBD2. Germline lookup yields CDR1 GTSNPN and CDR2 SVGIG (reference sequence). V lost 4 bases and J lost 0; bases outside the gene matches: 8. The CDR3 has 16 amino acids. Here the CDR3 DNA reads TGTGCCTGGAAACGAGGGACTAGCTCTAGCACAGATACGCAGTATTTT. It codes for CAWKRGTSSSTDTQYF.

V and J are TRBV7-2 and TRBJ2-5; 8 bases align to TRBD2. Germline values: CDR1 SGHTA, CDR2 FQGNSA. Unmatched junction bases numbered 10, after V lost 5 bases and J lost 14 bases. This CDR3 contains 12 residues. The CDR3, as DNA: TGTGCCAGCAGCCCACGGGACGGGAGGGAATACTTC. Translating gives CASSPRDGREYF. Complete variable domain (other parts from reference TRBV7-2 and TRBJ2-5): GAGVSQSPSNKVTEKGKDVELRCDPISGHTALYWYRQSLGQGLEFLIYFQGNSAPDKSGLPSDRFSAERTGGSVSTLTIQRTQQEDSAVYLCASSPRDGREYFGPGTRLLVL.

This clone turned up a few times. CDR3 sequence: CASSYSVEKLFF. The CDR3, as DNA: TGTGCCAGCAGCTACTCTGTTGAAAAACTGTTTTTT. The rearrangement links TRBV28 to TRBJ1-4; D is undetermined. The CDR3 runs to 12 residues. Germline CDR1 and CDR2: MDHEN and SYDVKM. V lost 6 bases and J 7 bases, leaving 9 bases between the germline ends.

This clone was seen only a few times. The chain combines TRBV20-1 with TRBJ1-2; D gene unclear. V dropped 6 bases and J dropped 8 bases, with 13 bases sitting between them. CDR1 and CDR2 from the germline V gene are DFQATT and SNEGSKA (reference sequence). The CDR3 consists of 11 residues. CDR3 bases: TGCAGTGCCGGCCCTGGGAGGGGCTACACCTTC. It codes for CSAGPGRGYTF.

The chain links TRBV25-1 to TRBJ2-7; 11 bases are a match to TRBD2. After removal of 4 bases from V and 2 bases from J, the junction contained 1 base not matched to a gene. Per the germline V gene, CDR1 is MGHDK and CDR2 is SYGVNS. The CDR3 extends over 14 amino acids. The CDR3 here is CASSVLAGAYEQYF. In DNA form, the CDR3 reads TGTGCCAGCAGTGTACTAGCGGGAGCCTACGAGCAGTACTTC.

This chain links TRBV27 with TRBJ2-2, with 7 bases that match TRBD1. From germline, CDR1 is MNHEY and CDR2 SMNVEV (reference sequence). With V trimmed by 2 bases and J by 12 bases, 6 bases remained unmatched. This CDR3 region has 13 residues. DNA for the CDR3: TGTGCCAGCAGTTTAGGGACAGCAGAAAAGCTGTTTTTT. Encoded protein: CASSLGTAEKLFF.

The chain has TRBV7-9 and TRBJ1-3; perhaps TRBD1 as D (6 bases). CDR1 SEHNR and CDR2 FQNEAQ come from the germline V gene (reference sequence). The CDR3 loop spans 16 amino acids. V gave up 0 bases and J gave up 4 bases, with 13 bases separating them. The CDR3 is CASSLARGARGNTIYF. As DNA, the CDR3 is TGTGCCAGCAGCTTAGCGCGGGGGGCTCGAGGAAACACCATATATTTT. The full variable domain, in which reference TRBV7-9 and TRBJ1-3 provide the parts outside the CDR3, is DTGVSQNPRHKITKRGQNVTFRCDPISEHNRLYWYRQTLGQGPEFLTYFQNEAQLEKSRLLSDRFSAERPKGSFSTLEIQRTEQGDSAMYLCASSLARGARGNTIYFGEGSWLTVV.

The genes are TRBV11-3 and TRBJ2-7, with TRBD1 identical over 7 bases. The CDR3 spans 14 residues. J gave up 0 bases and V 5 bases, and 4 bases lay outside the gene matches. CDR1 and CDR2 from the germline V gene are SGHNT and YENEEA. The CDR3 sequence: CASSQGGISYEQYF. CDR3 DNA: TGTGCCAGCAGCCAAGGGGGCATCTCCTACGAGCAGTACTTC.